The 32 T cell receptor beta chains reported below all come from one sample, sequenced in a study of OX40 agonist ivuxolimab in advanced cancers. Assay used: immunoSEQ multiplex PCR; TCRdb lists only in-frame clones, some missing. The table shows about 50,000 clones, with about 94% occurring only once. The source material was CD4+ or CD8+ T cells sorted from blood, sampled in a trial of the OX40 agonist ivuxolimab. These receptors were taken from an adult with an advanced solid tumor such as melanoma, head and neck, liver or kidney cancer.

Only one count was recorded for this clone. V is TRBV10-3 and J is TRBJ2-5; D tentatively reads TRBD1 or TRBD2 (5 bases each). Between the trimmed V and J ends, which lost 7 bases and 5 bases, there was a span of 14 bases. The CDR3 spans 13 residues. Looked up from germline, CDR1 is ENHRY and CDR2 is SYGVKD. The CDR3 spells CAIKGREGETQYF. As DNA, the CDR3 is TGTGCCATCAAGGGCAGAGAGGGGGAGACCCAGTACTTC.

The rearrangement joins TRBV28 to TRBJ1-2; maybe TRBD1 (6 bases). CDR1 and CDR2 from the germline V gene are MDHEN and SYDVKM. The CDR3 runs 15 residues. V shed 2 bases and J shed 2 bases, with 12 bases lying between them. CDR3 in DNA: TGTGCCAGCAGTTTACCAACAGGGTCCAACTATGGCTACACCTTC. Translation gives CASSLPTGSNYGYTF.

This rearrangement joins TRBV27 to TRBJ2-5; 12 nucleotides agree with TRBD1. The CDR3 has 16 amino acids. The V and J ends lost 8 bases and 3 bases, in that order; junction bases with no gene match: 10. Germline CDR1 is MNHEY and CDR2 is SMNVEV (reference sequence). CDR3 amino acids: CASSGTGGVPKETQYF. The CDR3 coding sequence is TGTGCCAGCTCAGGGACAGGGGGCGTTCCAAAAGAGACCCAGTACTTC.

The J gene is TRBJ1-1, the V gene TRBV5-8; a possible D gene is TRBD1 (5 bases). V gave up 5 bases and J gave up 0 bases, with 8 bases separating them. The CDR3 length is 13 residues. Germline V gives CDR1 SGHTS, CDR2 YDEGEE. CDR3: CASRTVLNTEAFF. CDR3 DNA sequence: TGTGCCAGCAGGACAGTCCTGAACACTGAAGCTTTCTTT. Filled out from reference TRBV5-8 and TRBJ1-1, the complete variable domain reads EAGVTQSPTHLIKTRGQQATLRCSPISGHTSVYWYQQALGLGLQFLLWYDEGEERNRGNFPPRFSGRQFPNYSSELNVNALELEDSALYLCASRTVLNTEAFFGQGTRLTVV.

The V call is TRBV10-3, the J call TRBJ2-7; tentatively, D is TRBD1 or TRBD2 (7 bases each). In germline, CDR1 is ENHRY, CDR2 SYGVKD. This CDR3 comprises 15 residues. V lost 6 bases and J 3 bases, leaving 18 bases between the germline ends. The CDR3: CAIRLGGGSGYEQYF. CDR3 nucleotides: TGTGCCATCAGGTTAGGGGGCGGGAGCGGCTACGAGCAGTACTTC.

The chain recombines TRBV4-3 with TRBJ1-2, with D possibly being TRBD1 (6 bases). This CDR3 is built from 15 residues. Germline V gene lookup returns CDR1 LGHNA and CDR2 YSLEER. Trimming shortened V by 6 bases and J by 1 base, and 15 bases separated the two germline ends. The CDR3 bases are TGCGCCAGCAGACAGGGACGGAGAAATAACTATGGCTACACCTTC. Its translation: CASRQGRRNNYGYTF.

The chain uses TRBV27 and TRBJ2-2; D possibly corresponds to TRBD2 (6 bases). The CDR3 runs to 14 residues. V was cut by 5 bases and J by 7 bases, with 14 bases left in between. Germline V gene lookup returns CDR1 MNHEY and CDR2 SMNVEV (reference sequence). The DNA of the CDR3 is TGTGCCAGCAGTCGGGTAGCGGAGGGCGGGGAGCTGTTTTTT. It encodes CASSRVAEGGELFF.

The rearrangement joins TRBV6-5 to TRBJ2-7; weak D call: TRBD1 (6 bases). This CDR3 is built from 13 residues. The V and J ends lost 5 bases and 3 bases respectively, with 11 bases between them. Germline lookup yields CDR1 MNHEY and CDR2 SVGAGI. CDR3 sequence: CASSRQEIYEQYF. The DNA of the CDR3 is TGTGCCAGCAGTCGACAGGAAATCTACGAGCAGTACTTC.

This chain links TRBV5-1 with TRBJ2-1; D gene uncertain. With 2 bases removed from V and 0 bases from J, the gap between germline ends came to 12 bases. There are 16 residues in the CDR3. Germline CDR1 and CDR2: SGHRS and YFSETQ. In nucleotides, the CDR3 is TGCGCCAGCAGCTTAGACTCCAGAAACTCCTACAATGAGCAGTTCTTC. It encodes CASSLDSRNSYNEQFF.

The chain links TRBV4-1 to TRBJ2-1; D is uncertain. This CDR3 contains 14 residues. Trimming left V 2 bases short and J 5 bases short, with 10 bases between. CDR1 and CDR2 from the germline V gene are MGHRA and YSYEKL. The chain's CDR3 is CASSQNDLNNEQFF. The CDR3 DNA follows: TGCGCCAGCAGCCAAAACGACCTTAACAATGAGCAGTTCTTC.

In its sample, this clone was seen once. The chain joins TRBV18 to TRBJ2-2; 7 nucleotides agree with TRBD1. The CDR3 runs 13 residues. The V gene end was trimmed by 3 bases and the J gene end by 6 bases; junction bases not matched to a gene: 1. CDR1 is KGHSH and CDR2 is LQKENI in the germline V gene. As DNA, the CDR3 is TGTGCCAGCTCACCCGGGACAGCCGGGGAGCTGTTTTTT. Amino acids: CASSPGTAGELFF.

The chain's CDR3 is CASRGGRRRTEAFF. CDR3 sequence (DNA): TGTGCCAGCAGGGGAGGGAGGCGGAGAACTGAAGCTTTCTTT. This chain links TRBV25-1 with TRBJ1-1, with unresolved D. The CDR3 runs 14 residues. CDR1 and CDR2 from the germline V gene are MGHDK and SYGVNS. Trimming took 6 bases from V and 5 from J, leaving 16 bases between them.

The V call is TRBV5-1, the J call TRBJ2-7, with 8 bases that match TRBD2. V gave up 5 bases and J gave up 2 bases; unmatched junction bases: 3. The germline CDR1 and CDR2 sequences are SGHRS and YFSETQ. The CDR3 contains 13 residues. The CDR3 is CASRLADTYEQYF. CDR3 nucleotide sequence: TGCGCCAGCAGACTAGCGGACACCTACGAGCAGTACTTC.

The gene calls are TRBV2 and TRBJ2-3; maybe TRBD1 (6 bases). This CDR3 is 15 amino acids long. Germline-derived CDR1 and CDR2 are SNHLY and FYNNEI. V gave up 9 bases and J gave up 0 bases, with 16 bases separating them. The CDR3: CARDDRNTSTDTQYF. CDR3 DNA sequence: TGTGCCAGGGATGACAGGAACACTAGCACAGATACGCAGTATTTT.

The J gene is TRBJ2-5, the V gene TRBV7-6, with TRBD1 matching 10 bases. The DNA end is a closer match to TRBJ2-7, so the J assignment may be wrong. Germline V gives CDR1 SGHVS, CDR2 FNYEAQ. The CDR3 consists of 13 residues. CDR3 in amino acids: CASSSTGGGEQYF. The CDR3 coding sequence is TGTGCCAGCAGCTCGACAGGGGGCGGCGAGCAGTACTTC.

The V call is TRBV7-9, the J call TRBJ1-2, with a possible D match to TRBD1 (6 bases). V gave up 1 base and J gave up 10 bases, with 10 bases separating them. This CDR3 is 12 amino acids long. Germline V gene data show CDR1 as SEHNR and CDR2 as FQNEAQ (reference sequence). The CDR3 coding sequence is TGTGCCAGCAGCTTAGTTGGGGGCGACTACACCTTC. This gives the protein CASSLVGGDYTF.

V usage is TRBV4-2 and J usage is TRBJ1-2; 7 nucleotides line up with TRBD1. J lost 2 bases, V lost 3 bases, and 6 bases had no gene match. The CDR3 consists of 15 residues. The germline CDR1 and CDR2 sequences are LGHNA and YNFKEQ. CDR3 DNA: TGTGCCAGCAGCCATGCGGGACAGCCCAACTATGGCTACACCTTC. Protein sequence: CASSHAGQPNYGYTF.

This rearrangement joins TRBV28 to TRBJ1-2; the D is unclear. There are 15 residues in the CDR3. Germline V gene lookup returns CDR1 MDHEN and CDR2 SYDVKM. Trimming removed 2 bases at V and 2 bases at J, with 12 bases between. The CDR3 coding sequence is TGTGCCAGCAGTTTAGAGGCCAGCCTAAACTATGGCTACACCTTC. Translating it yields CASSLEASLNYGYTF.

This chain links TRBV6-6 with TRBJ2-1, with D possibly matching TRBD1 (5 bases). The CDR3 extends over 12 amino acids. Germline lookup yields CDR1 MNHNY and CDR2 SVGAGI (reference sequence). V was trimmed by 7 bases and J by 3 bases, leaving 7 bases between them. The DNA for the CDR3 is TGTGCCAGCACCAGGGACTACAATGAGCAGTTCTTC. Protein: CASTRDYNEQFF.

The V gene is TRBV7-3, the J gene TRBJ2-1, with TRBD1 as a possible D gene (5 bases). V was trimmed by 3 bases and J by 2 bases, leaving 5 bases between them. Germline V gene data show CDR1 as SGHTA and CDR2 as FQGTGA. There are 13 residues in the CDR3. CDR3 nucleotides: TGTGCCAGCAGCTTGACAGCCTACAATGAGCAGTTCTTC. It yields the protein CASSLTAYNEQFF. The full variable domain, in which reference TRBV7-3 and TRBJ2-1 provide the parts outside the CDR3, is GAGVSQTPSNKVTEKGKYVELRCDPISGHTALYWYRQSLGQGPEFLIYFQGTGAADDSGLPNDRFFAVRPEGSVSTLKIQRTERGDSAVYLCASSLTAYNEQFFGPGTRLTVL.

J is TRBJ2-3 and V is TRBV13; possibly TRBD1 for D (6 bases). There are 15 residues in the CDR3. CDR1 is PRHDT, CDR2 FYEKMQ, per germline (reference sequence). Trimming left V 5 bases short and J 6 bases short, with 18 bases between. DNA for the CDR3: TGTGCCAGCAGCCCTCCGACAGGCTGGGGCGATACGCAGTATTTT. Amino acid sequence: CASSPPTGWGDTQYF. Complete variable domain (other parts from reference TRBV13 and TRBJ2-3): AAGVIQSPRHLIKEKRETATLKCYPIPRHDTVYWYQQGPGQDPQFLISFYEKMQSDKGSIPDRFSAQQFSDYHSELNMSSLELGDSALYFCASSPPTGWGDTQYFGPGTRLTVL.

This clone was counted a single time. The CDR3 sequence: CATSPDRSYGYTF. CDR3 nucleotides: TGTGCCACCAGCCCTGACCGCTCCTATGGCTACACCTTC. The chain links TRBV15 to TRBJ1-2; D not certain. CDR3 length equals 13 residues. Looked up from germline, CDR1 is LNHNV and CDR2 is YYDKDF (reference sequence). The V end was cut by 5 bases, the J end by 4 bases, with 11 bases between.

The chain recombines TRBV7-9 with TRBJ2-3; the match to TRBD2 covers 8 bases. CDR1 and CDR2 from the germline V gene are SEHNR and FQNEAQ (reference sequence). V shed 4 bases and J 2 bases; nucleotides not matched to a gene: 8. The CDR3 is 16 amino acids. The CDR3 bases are TGTGCCAGCAGCTCCAGCGGGAGTACCCTCACAGATACGCAGTATTTT. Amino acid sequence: CASSSSGSTLTDTQYF. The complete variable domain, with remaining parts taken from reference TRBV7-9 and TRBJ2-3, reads DTGVSQNPRHKITKRGQNVTFRCDPISEHNRLYWYRQTLGQGPEFLTYFQNEAQLEKSRLLSDRFSAERPKGSFSTLEIQRTEQGDSAMYLCASSSSGSTLTDTQYFGPGTRLTVL.

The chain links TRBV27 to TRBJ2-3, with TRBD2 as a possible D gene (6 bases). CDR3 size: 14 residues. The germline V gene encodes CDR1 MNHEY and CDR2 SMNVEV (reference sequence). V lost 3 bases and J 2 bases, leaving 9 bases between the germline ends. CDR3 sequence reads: CASSFQGLTDTQYF. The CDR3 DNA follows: TGTGCCAGCAGTTTTCAGGGACTCACAGATACGCAGTATTTT.

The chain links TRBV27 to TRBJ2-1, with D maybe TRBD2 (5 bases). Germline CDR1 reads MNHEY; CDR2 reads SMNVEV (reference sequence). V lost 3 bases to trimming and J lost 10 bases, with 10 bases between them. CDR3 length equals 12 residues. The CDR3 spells CASSFSWREQFF. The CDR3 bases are TGTGCCAGCAGTTTTAGTTGGAGGGAGCAGTTCTTC.

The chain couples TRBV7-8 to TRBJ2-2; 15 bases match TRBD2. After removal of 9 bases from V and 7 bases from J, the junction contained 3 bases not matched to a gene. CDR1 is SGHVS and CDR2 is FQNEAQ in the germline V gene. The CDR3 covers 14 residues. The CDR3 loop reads CARGTSGRIGELFF. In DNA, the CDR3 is TGTGCCAGGGGGACTAGCGGGAGGATCGGGGAGCTGTTTTTT. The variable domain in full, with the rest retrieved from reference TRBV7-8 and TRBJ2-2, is GAGVSQSPRYKVAKRGQDVALRCDPISGHVSLFWYQQALGQGPEFLTYFQNEAQLDKSGLPSDRFFAERPEGSVSTLKIQRTQQEDSAVYLCARGTSGRIGELFFGEGSRLTVL.

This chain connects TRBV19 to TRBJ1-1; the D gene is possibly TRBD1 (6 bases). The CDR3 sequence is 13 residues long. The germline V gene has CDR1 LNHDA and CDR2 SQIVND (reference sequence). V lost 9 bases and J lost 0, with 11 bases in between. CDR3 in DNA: TGTGCCAGCGAGGGGGAGATGAACACTGAAGCTTTCTTT. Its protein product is CASEGEMNTEAFF.

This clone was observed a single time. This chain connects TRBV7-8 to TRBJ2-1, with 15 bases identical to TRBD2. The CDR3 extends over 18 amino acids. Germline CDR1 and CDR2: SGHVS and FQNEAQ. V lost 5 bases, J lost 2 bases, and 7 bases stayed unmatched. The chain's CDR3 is CASSLGLAGGFPYNEQFF. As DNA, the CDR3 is TGTGCCAGCAGCCTCGGACTAGCGGGAGGGTTCCCCTACAATGAGCAGTTCTTC.

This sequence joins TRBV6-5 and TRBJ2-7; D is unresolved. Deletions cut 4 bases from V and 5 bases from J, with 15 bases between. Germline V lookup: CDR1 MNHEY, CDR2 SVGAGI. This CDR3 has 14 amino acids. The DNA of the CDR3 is TGTGCCAGCAGTTTAGTTAATCCATACGACGAGCAGTACTTC. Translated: CASSLVNPYDEQYF.

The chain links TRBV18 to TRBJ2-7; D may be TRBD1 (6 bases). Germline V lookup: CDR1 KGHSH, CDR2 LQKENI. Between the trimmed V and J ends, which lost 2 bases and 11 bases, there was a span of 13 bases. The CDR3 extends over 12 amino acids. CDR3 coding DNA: TGTGCCAGCTCACCAGAGGGCAGGGGCGAGTACTTC. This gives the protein CASSPEGRGEYF.

CDR3 nucleotides: TGCAGCGTTGAAGTCGAGGGATGGACCGGGGAGCTGTTTTTT. Translation gives CSVEVEGWTGELFF. The rearrangement links TRBV29-1 to TRBJ2-2, with D possibly being TRBD2 (5 bases). Germline CDR1 is SQVTM and CDR2 is ANQGSEA. This CDR3 is built from 14 residues. V shed 1 base and J shed 5 bases, with 11 bases lying between them.

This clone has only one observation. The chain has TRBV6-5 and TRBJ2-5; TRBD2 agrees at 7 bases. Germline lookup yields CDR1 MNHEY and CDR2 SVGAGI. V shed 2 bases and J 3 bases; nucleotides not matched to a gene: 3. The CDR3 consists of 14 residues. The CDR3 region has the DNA TGTGCCAGCAGTTACGAGCTAGCGGAAGAGACCCAGTACTTC. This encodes CASSYELAEETQYF.